This T cell receptor beta chain was captured in a study of shared clonotypes between healthy human individuals. Study-wide context: Two female and a few male donors aged 18 to 49 were enrolled.

The data were produced by immunoSEQ multiplex PCR, yet TCRdb's version contains in-frame clones alone and is incomplete. The sample lists some 680,000 clones, less than 80% occurring once. Study findings and constraints: Apart from blood, nothing was sampled; tissue repertoires likely differ. As a rule, naive subsets had a larger estimated richness than memory subsets.

To note about this clone: Its antigen is unknown.

Germline V gene sequence: CDR1 KGHSH, CDR2 LQKENI. The V and J ends lost 6 bases and 5 bases respectively, with 13 bases between them. The CDR3 contains 13 residues. The sequenced sample consisted of memory CD4+ T cells sorted from blood. Subset reported: CD45RA-negative fraction. V gene TRBV18 combines with J gene TRBJ2-5; the D gene is possibly TRBD1 (7 bases). The receptor was derived from a woman in her twenties or thirties in good health. DNA of the CDR3: TGTGCCAGCTCGTCGACAGGGACTGAGACCCAGTACTTC. It translates to CASSSTGTETQYF.